These 9 T cell receptor beta chains share one sample of origin, sequenced in a study of tumor and adjacent non-tumor tissue in lung cancer. A modified ARM-PCR protocol with three rounds of nested PCR amplified TCRbeta. TCRdb re-analysed the multiplex PCR reads in MiXCR, keeping a single row per CDR3 protein. Among approximately 90,000 distinct CDR3 sequences listed, about 70% were seen once. RNA was extracted from bulk tissue without any cell sorting. Sequencing was performed on lung tumor tissue. The receptors come from a man aged 60-69 years with non-small cell lung cancer.

V gene TRBV30 combines with J gene TRBJ2-5; D gene ambiguous. CDR1 is GTSNPN and CDR2 is SVGIG in the germline V gene (reference sequence). The V gene lost 5 bases and the J gene lost 5 bases, with 12 bases spanning the gap. This CDR3 is 12 amino acids long. The CDR3 DNA sequence: TGTGCCTGGCGGAGAGAAAGCGAGACCCAGTACTTC. It translates to CAWRRESETQYF. Together with reference TRBV30 and TRBJ2-5, the CDR3 gives the full variable domain: SQTIHQWPATLVQPVGSPLSLECTVEGTSNPNLYWYRQAAGRGLQLLFYSVGIGQISSEVPQNLSASRPQDRQFILSSKKLLLSDSGFYLCAWRRESETQYFGPGTRLLVL.

This clonotype has a single count. V usage is TRBV6-1 and J usage is TRBJ2-7; TRBD1 matches 8 bases. The CDR3 spans 16 residues. The J segment lost 3 bases and the V segment lost 6 bases, leaving 13 bases of the junction unmatched. In germline, CDR1 is MNHNS, CDR2 SASEGT. The CDR3 sequence: CASSDGRTGCLYEQYF. The CDR3 DNA reads TGTGCCAGCAGCGATGGACGGACAGGGTGCCTCTACGAGCAGTACTTC.

To note about this clonotype: One base away lies a much larger clone, so this may be a sequencing read error. The CDR3 DNA sequence: TGTGCCAACAGTCCCAACAGGAGAGCCTACGAGCAGTACTTC. Its protein product is CANSPNRRAYEQYF. The V call is TRBV7-6, the J call TRBJ2-7; a possible D gene is TRBD1 (5 bases). This CDR3 has 14 amino acids. The V end was cut by 10 bases, the J end by 2 bases, with 18 bases between. Germline assignment: CDR1 SGHVS and CDR2 FNYEAQ.

This clonotype has a count of ten or more. The chain uses TRBV28 and TRBJ2-4; D is undetermined. Trimming took off 3 bases at V and 4 bases at J, with 7 bases between the two ends. The germline V gene encodes CDR1 MDHEN and CDR2 SYDVKM. CDR3 length: 13 residues. DNA of the CDR3: TGTGCCAGCAGTTTTAATAGTAAAAACATTCAGTACTTC. Residues: CASSFNSKNIQYF.

The chain is built from TRBV29-1 and TRBJ2-5; TRBD1 or TRBD2 may be the D gene (6 bases each). V dropped 2 bases and J dropped 1 base, with 11 bases sitting between them. CDR3 length: 14 amino acids. CDR1 and CDR2 (germline): SQVTM, ANQGSEA. CDR3 coding DNA: TGCAGCGTTGAACATGGGGGGCTCCAAGAGACCCAGTACTTC. Residues: CSVEHGGLQETQYF.

This clonotype was detected only a few times. The genes are TRBV4-2 and TRBJ2-7; TRBD2 aligns across 9 bases. This CDR3 has 17 amino acids. The V gene's germline CDR1 is LGHNA and CDR2 YNFKEQ. Unmatched junction bases numbered 7, after V lost 0 bases and J lost 1 base. DNA of the CDR3: TGTGCCAGCAGCCAAGATGATCCCGGACTAGCGTCCTACGAGCAGTACGTC. Translating it yields CASSQDDPGLASYEQYV.

This clonotype was seen a few times. Given a much more abundant clone one base away, this may be a read error. The chain uses TRBV28 and TRBJ2-5; D gene unclear. Germline CDR1 MDHEN, CDR2 SYDVKM. The CDR3 is 13 residues long. V dropped 6 bases and J dropped 5 bases, with 13 bases sitting between them. CDR3 sequence: CASRVPVVETQYF. In DNA form, the CDR3 reads TGTGCCAGCAGAGTCCCTGTTGTGGAGACCCAGTACTTC.

The chain couples TRBV6-2 or TRBV6-3 to TRBJ2-2, with D perhaps being TRBD1 or TRBD2 (5 bases each). Trimming removed 7 bases at V and 17 bases at J, with 29 bases between. Per the germline V gene, CDR1 is MNHEY and CDR2 is SVGEGT. This CDR3 is built from 15 residues. The CDR3 loop is CASNTQGPRTGVLFF. CDR3 coding DNA: TGTGCCAGCAATACCCAGGGCCCTCGGACCGGGGTGCTCTTTTTT.

With respect to this clonotype: Germline is not matched at one junction end, which may reflect a read error. V is TRBV29-1 and J is TRBJ2-1; 8 bases are shared with TRBD1. The V gene's germline CDR1 is SQVTM and CDR2 ANQGSEA. CDR3 length: 12 amino acids. CDR3 in amino acids: CSPRGQWGEQLF. In DNA form, the CDR3 reads TGCAGCCCCAGGGGGCAATGGGGTGAGCAGCTCTTC.